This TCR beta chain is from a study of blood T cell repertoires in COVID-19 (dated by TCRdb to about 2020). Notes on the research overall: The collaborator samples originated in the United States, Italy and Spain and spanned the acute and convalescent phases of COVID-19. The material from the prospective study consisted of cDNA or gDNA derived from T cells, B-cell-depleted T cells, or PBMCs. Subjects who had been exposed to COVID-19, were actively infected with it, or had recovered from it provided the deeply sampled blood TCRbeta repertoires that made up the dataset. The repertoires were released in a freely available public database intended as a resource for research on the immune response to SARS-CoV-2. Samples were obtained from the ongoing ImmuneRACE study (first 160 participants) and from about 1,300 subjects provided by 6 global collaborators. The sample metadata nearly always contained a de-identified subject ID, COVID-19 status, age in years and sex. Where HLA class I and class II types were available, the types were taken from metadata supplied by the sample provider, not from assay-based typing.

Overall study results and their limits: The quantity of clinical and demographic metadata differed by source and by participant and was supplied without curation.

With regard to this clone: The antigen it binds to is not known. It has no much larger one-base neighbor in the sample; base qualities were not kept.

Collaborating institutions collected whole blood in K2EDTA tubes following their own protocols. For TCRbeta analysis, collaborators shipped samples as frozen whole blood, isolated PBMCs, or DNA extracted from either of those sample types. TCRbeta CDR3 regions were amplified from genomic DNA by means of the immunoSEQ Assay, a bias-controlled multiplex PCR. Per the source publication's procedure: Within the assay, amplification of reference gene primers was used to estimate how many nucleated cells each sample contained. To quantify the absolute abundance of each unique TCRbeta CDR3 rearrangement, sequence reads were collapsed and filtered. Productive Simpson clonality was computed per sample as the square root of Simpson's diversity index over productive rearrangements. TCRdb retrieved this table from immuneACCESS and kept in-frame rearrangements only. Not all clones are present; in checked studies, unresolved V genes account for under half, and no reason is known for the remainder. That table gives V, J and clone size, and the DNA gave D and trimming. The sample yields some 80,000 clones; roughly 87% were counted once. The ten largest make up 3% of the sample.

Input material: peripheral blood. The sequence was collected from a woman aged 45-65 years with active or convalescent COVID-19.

CDR3 sequence: CASSRLAGGMTDTQYF. The DNA reads as follows: TGTGCCAGCTCCCGACTAGCGGGGGGGATGACAGATACGCAGTATTTT. Here the chain combines TRBV18 and TRBJ2-3, and 14 junctional nucleotides match TRBD2. The junction shows trimming of 6 bases on V and 3 bases on J, and the gene matches do not reach 5 bases of it. The CDR3 contains 16 residues, cysteine and phenylalanine counted. The only DNA kept is the CDR3, 48 bases in frame from the first base. Sequences KGHSH (CDR1) and LQKENI (CDR2) are obtained from the germline V gene.